Shown below are 26 T cell receptor beta chains from a single sample sequenced in a study of technical replicates of blood from a handful of donors. Data came from immunoSEQ multiplex PCR; TCRdb stores just in-frame clones and leaves some out. The data show about 90,000 clones, with around 92% seen just once and roughly 0.25% held by the top ten. The sample was T cells isolated from PBMCs. The source is a human donor in good health.

This rearrangement joins TRBV9 to TRBJ2-7; perhaps TRBD1 as D (6 bases). Trimming stripped 3 bases from V and 3 bases from J, with 19 bases between. The CDR3 runs 16 residues. CDR1 and CDR2 (germline): SGDLS, YYNGEE. The CDR3 DNA reads TGTGCCAGCAGCGCCGGACAGAACCCTTTTGACTACGAGCAGTACTTC. This gives the protein CASSAGQNPFDYEQYF.

The V gene is TRBV5-1, the J gene TRBJ2-7; TRBD2 matches 8 bases. CDR1 and CDR2 from the germline V gene are SGHRS and YFSETQ. The CDR3 length is 15 residues. V lost 4 bases to trimming and J lost 2 bases; unmatched junction nucleotides: 8. As DNA, the CDR3 is TGCGCCAGCAGCCCCTGGGTAGCGGGACCCTACGAGCAGTACTTC. This codes for CASSPWVAGPYEQYF.

The V gene is TRBV9, the J gene TRBJ2-3, with TRBD2 identical over 9 bases. V lost 0 bases to trimming and J lost 3 bases; unmatched junction nucleotides: 2. The germline V gene encodes CDR1 SGDLS and CDR2 YYNGEE. The CDR3 contains 15 residues. This CDR3 reads CASSVGGGATDTQYF. CDR3 in DNA: TGTGCCAGCAGCGTAGGCGGGGGGGCAACAGATACGCAGTATTTT. Using reference TRBV9 and TRBJ2-3 for the parts outside the CDR3, the full variable domain is DSGVTQTPKHLITATGQRVTLRCSPRSGDLSVYWYQQSLDQGLQFLIQYYNGEERAKGNILERFSAQQFPDLHSELNLSSLELGDSALYFCASSVGGGATDTQYFGPGTRLTVL.

The chain links TRBV13 to TRBJ1-1; D may be TRBD1 (5 bases). The CDR3 is made up of 13 amino acids. V gave up 6 bases and J gave up 3 bases, with 11 bases separating them. Germline assignment: CDR1 PRHDT and CDR2 FYEKMQ (reference sequence). CDR3 amino acids: CASRQVLYTEAFF. Written as DNA, the CDR3 is TGTGCCAGCAGACAGGTTTTGTACACTGAAGCTTTCTTT. Based on the CDR3 plus reference TRBV13 and TRBJ1-1, the full variable domain is AAGVIQSPRHLIKEKRETATLKCYPIPRHDTVYWYQQGPGQDPQFLISFYEKMQSDKGSIPDRFSAQQFSDYHSELNMSSLELGDSALYFCASRQVLYTEAFFGQGTRLTVV.

The V call is TRBV27, the J call TRBJ2-3; 11 nucleotides line up with TRBD2. Trimming removed 3 bases from V and 4 bases from J; junction bases left unmatched: 3. This CDR3 comprises 15 residues. Per germline, CDR1 MNHEY and CDR2 SMNVEV (reference sequence). The CDR3 is CASSFELAGADTQYF. The CDR3 bases are TGTGCCAGCAGTTTCGAACTAGCGGGAGCAGATACGCAGTATTTT.

The chain employs TRBV6-5 and TRBJ2-3; 9 positions match TRBD1. This CDR3 comprises 15 residues. J was trimmed by 3 bases and V by 0 bases; bases with no gene match: 1. Germline V lookup: CDR1 MNHEY, CDR2 SVGAGI. Here the CDR3 DNA reads TGTGCCAGCAGTTACTCGGGACAGGGTACAGATACGCAGTATTTT. Its protein product is CASSYSGQGTDTQYF.

The chain has TRBV18 and TRBJ1-5, with 7 nucleotides matching TRBD1. Germline values: CDR1 KGHSH, CDR2 LQKENI. The CDR3 extends over 17 amino acids. V shed 2 bases, J shed 5 bases, and the junction held 12 bases outside the gene matches. CDR3 in amino acids: CASSPMVGTVTDQPQHF. The CDR3 coding sequence is TGTGCCAGCTCACCAATGGTCGGGACAGTCACCGATCAGCCCCAGCATTTT.

The gene calls are TRBV28 and TRBJ2-7; TRBD1 matches at 7 bases. The CDR3 is made up of 13 amino acids. The V gene end was trimmed by 1 base and the J gene end by 13 bases; junction bases not matched to a gene: 10. CDR1 MDHEN and CDR2 SYDVKM come from the germline V gene. The CDR3 coding sequence is TGTGCCAGCAGTTTATCATTGGGGGACAGTGGATACTTC. It is translated as CASSLSLGDSGYF.

The chain carries TRBV21-1 and TRBJ1-4. TRBV21-1 is a known pseudogene. This CDR3 has 15 residues. Here the CDR3 DNA reads TGTGCCAGCAGCAAAGAGGGAGCAACTAATGAAAAACTGTTTTTT. Its translation: CASSKEGATNEKLFF.

The chain combines TRBV9 with TRBJ1-1; TRBD1 matches at 7 bases. The CDR3 runs to 17 residues. Germline V lookup: CDR1 SGDLS, CDR2 YYNGEE. With 1 base clipped from V and 5 bases from J, the junction kept 14 bases outside the gene matches. CDR3 nucleotide sequence: TGTGCCAGCAGCGTAATGAGTGACAGGGCAAGAGGAACTGAAGCTTTCTTT. Translated: CASSVMSDRARGTEAFF.

This clone was observed a few times. The rearrangement joins TRBV20-1 to TRBJ1-5, with 7 nucleotides matching TRBD1. With V trimmed by 2 bases and J by 11 bases, 3 bases remained unmatched. The CDR3 has 11 residues. Germline V CDR1 and CDR2: DFQATT, SNEGSKA (reference sequence). This CDR3 reads CSARSQGTQHF. The CDR3 DNA reads TGCAGTGCTAGATCACAGGGGACCCAGCATTTT.

The rearrangement uses TRBV5-1 and TRBJ2-1; tentative D call: TRBD2 (7 bases). This CDR3 contains 16 residues. The germline gives CDR1 SGHRS, CDR2 YFSETQ. Trimming took off 4 bases at V and 1 base at J, with 15 bases between the two ends. The CDR3 loop reads CASSGGVRGSYNEQFF. The CDR3 coding sequence is TGCGCCAGCAGCGGGGGGGTCAGGGGATCCTACAATGAGCAGTTCTTC. Filled out from reference TRBV5-1 and TRBJ2-1, the complete variable domain reads KAGVTQTPRYLIKTRGQQVTLSCSPISGHRSVSWYQQTPGQGLQFLFEYFSETQRNKGNFPGRFSGRQFSNSRSEMNVSTLELGDSALYLCASSGGVRGSYNEQFFGPGTRLTVL.

V gene TRBV6-6 combines with J gene TRBJ1-5, with 7 bases identical to TRBD1. V was clipped by 7 bases and J by 4 bases; unmatched bases: 4. The V gene's germline CDR1 is MNHNY and CDR2 SVGAGI (reference sequence). This CDR3 contains 13 residues. DNA for the CDR3: TGTGCCAGCACTCCGGGACAGAATCAGCCCCAGCATTTT. It translates to CASTPGQNQPQHF.

This clone has only one observation. The rearrangement joins TRBV27 to TRBJ2-1; 11 nucleotides match TRBD2. Germline lookup yields CDR1 MNHEY and CDR2 SMNVEV (reference sequence). With 5 bases clipped from V and 2 bases from J, the junction kept 5 bases outside the gene matches. The CDR3 covers 16 residues. The CDR3 here is CASSVAGGMPYNEQFF. CDR3 sequence (DNA): TGTGCCAGCAGTGTAGCGGGAGGGATGCCCTACAATGAGCAGTTCTTC.

The CDR3 coding sequence is TGCGCCAGCAGTACCCAGGGATACACAGATACGCAGTATTTT. Its protein is CASSTQGYTDTQYF. The chain links TRBV10-1 to TRBJ2-3, with D possibly being TRBD1 (5 bases). The CDR3 has 14 residues. Germline V lookup: CDR1 WNHNN, CDR2 SYGVQD (reference sequence). V was shortened by 5 bases and J by 2 bases, with 11 bases between the two germline ends.

The chain is built from TRBV6-5 and TRBJ2-2; 7 nucleotides line up with TRBD1. The CDR3 consists of 16 residues. V shed 3 bases, J shed 1 base, and the junction held 5 bases outside the gene matches. Germline CDR1 and CDR2: MNHEY and SVGAGI. The CDR3 loop is CASSYSRTGNTGELFF. The CDR3 DNA reads as TGTGCCAGCAGTTATTCAAGGACAGGGAACACCGGGGAGCTGTTTTTT.

V and J are TRBV2 and TRBJ2-5, with TRBD2 as a possible D gene (5 bases). This CDR3 spans 15 amino acids. Germline V lookup: CDR1 SNHLY, CDR2 FYNNEI. With 6 bases removed from V and 1 base from J, the gap between germline ends came to 15 bases. The CDR3 reads CASRLPYEGQETQYF. DNA for the CDR3: TGTGCCAGCAGACTCCCCTACGAGGGCCAAGAGACCCAGTACTTC.

The CDR3 bases are TGTGCCAGTTCGCAGGGGGCTGGCGGCAATGAGCAGTTCTTC. Its protein product is CASSQGAGGNEQFF. This chain uses TRBV6-1 with TRBJ2-1, with 8 bases matching TRBD1. V dropped 9 bases and J dropped 6; count of bases not matched to a gene: 10. There are 14 residues in the CDR3. CDR1 is MNHNS and CDR2 is SASEGT in the germline V gene.

The rearrangement uses TRBV19 and TRBJ1-2; 8 nucleotides match TRBD1. The CDR3 is made up of 15 amino acids. Trimming cost V 2 bases and J 4 bases; bases outside gene matches: 6. Per germline, CDR1 LNHDA and CDR2 SQIVND (reference sequence). The CDR3 spells CASSITQDRGYGYTF. The CDR3 DNA is TGTGCCAGTAGTATAACTCAAGACAGGGGCTATGGCTACACCTTC.

The chain employs TRBV5-1 and TRBJ2-5; 11 bases are shared with TRBD1. The CDR3 extends over 15 amino acids. The germline V gene encodes CDR1 SGHRS and CDR2 YFSETQ. V dropped 2 bases and J dropped 5; count of bases not matched to a gene: 5. The CDR3 protein is CASSLGTGGYETQYF. The CDR3, as DNA: TGCGCCAGCAGCTTAGGGACAGGGGGGTATGAGACCCAGTACTTC.

This clone was detected only a few times. This chain connects TRBV5-1 to TRBJ2-3, with 14 bases lining up with TRBD2. This CDR3 is built from 17 residues. V lost 4 bases to trimming and J lost 2 bases; unmatched junction nucleotides: 6. Germline loops: CDR1 SGHRS, CDR2 YFSETQ. The chain's CDR3 is CASSRLAGGGNTDTQYF. The CDR3 DNA reads TGCGCCAGCAGCCGACTAGCGGGAGGGGGGAACACAGATACGCAGTATTTT.

This clone was picked up one time. The chain couples TRBV27 to TRBJ1-1; possible D gene TRBD1, 5 bases. V lost 3 bases and J 6 bases, leaving 11 bases between the germline ends. The CDR3 has 13 residues. Germline CDR1 and CDR2: MNHEY and SMNVEV (reference sequence). CDR3 bases: TGTGCCAGCAGTTTTCTGGGAGGGGCTGAAGCTTTCTTT. As protein: CASSFLGGAEAFF.

The chain joins TRBV7-6 to TRBJ2-1; the D gene is possibly TRBD2 (6 bases). This CDR3 region has 15 residues. Germline CDR1 reads SGHVS; CDR2 reads FNYEAQ. V lost 2 bases and J lost 8, with 16 bases in between. In DNA, the CDR3 is TGTGCCAGCAGCTTATCGGGCGGGACCATCTATGAGCAGTTCTTC. It specifies CASSLSGGTIYEQFF.

The chain uses TRBV5-4 and TRBJ2-2, with 12 bases matching TRBD2. The germline gives CDR1 SGHNT, CDR2 YYREEE (reference sequence). CDR3 length: 16 residues. V dropped 6 bases and J dropped 5; count of bases not matched to a gene: 8. This chain's CDR3 is CASNSATSGSTGELFF. The CDR3 nucleotides read TGTGCCAGCAATAGCGCGACTAGCGGGAGTACCGGGGAGCTGTTTTTT.

This chain links TRBV27 with TRBJ1-4; D ambiguous. Germline CDR1 is MNHEY and CDR2 is SMNVEV (reference sequence). The CDR3 contains 16 residues. Between the trimmed V and J ends, which lost 4 bases and 7 bases, there was a span of 19 bases. The CDR3 is CASSYARGEGSEKLFF. The CDR3 nucleotides read TGTGCCAGCAGTTACGCCCGCGGGGAAGGGAGTGAAAAACTGTTTTTT.

The V and J genes are TRBV5-1 and TRBJ2-1, with a tentative D call TRBD2 (6 bases). CDR1 and CDR2 (germline): SGHRS, YFSETQ. The V gene lost 4 bases and the J gene lost 4 bases, with 15 bases spanning the gap. This CDR3 contains 15 residues. The CDR3 is CASSLIAGGYNEQFF. The CDR3 DNA reads TGCGCCAGCAGCCTCATAGCTGGGGGGTACAATGAGCAGTTCTTC.